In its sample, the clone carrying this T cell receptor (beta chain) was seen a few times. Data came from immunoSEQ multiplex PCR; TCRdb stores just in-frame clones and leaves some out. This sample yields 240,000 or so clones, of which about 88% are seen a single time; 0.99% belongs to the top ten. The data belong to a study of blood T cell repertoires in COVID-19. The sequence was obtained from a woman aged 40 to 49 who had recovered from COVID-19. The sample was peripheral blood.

CDR3 DNA: TGTGCCATCAATGGGGGCGCAGGGTCACCCCTCCACTTT. Protein sequence: CAINGGAGSPLHF. The V gene is TRBV10-3, the J gene TRBJ1-6; the D gene is possibly TRBD1 (6 bases). This CDR3 is 13 amino acids long. The V and J ends lost 7 bases and 10 bases respectively, with 14 bases between them. CDR1 ENHRY and CDR2 SYGVKD come from the germline V gene.